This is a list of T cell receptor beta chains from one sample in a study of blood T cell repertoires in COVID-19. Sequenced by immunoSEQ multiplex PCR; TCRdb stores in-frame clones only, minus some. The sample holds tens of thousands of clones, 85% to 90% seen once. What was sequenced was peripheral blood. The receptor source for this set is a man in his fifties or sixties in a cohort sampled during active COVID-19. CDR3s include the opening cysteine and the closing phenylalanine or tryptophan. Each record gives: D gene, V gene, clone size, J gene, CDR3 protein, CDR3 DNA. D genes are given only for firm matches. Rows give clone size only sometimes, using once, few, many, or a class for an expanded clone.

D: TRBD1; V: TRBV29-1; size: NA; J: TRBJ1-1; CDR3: CSVGAGGRTEAFF; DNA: TGCAGCGTTGGGGCAGGGGGGCGGACTGAAGCTTTCTTT
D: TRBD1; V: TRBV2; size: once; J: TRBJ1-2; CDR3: CASRPGQGIYGYTF; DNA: TGTGCCAGCCGGCCGGGACAGGGGATCTATGGCTACACCTTC
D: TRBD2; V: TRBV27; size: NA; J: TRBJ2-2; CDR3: CASSTTTAGPNTGELFF; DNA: TGTGCCAGCAGCACCACTACAGCGGGACCGAACACCGGGGAGCTGTTTTTT
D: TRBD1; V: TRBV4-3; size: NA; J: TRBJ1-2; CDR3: CASSQDRQGNYGYTF; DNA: TGCGCCAGCAGCCAAGATCGACAGGGAAACTATGGCTACACCTTC
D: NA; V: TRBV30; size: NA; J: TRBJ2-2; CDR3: CAWSGLDARAGELFF; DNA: TGTGCCTGGAGTGGGCTAGACGCGCGAGCCGGGGAGCTGTTTTTT
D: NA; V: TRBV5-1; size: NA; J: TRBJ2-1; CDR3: CASSLDTYNEQFF; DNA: TGCGCCAGCAGCTTGGACACATACAATGAGCAGTTCTTC
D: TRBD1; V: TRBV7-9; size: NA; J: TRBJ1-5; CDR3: CASSFFPGTDDQPQHF; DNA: TGTGCCAGCAGCTTCTTTCCCGGGACAGATGATCAGCCCCAGCATTTT
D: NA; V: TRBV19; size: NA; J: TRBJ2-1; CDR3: CASRNWDMTYNEQFF; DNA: TGTGCCAGTAGGAATTGGGACATGACCTACAATGAGCAGTTCTTC
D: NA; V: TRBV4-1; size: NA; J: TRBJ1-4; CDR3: CASSQDGGVNEKLFF; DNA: TGCGCCAGCAGCCAAGACGGGGGGGTCAATGAAAAACTGTTTTTT
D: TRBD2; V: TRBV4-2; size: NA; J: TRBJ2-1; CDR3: CASSQEREAYNEQFF; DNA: TGTGCCAGCAGCCAAGAGCGGGAGGCCTACAATGAGCAGTTCTTC
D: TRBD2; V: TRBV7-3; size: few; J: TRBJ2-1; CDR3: CASSLTSGGYNEQFF; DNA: TGTGCCAGCAGCCTGACTAGCGGGGGGTACAATGAGCAGTTCTTC
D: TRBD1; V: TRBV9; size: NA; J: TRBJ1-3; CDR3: CASSAGSGTAGNTIYF; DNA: TGTGCCAGCAGCGCAGGATCCGGGACAGCTGGAAACACCATATATTTT
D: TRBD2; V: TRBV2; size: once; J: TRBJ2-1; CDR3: CASVGTSGYNEQFF; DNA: TGTGCCAGCGTAGGGACTAGCGGCTACAATGAGCAGTTCTTC
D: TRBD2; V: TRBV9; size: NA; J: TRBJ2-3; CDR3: CASSASSGGADTQYF; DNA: TGTGCCAGCAGCGCATCTAGCGGGGGGGCAGATACGCAGTATTTT
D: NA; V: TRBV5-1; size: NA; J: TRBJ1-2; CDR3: CASSVQDSGYTF; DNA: TGCGCCAGCAGTGTCCAGGACAGCGGCTACACCTTC
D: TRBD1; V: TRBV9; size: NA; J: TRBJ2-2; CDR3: CASGTAQLNTGELFF; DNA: TGTGCCAGCGGGACAGCCCAACTAAACACCGGGGAGCTGTTTTTT
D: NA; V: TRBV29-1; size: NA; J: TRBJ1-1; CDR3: CSVLDSTMNTEAFF; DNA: TGCAGCGTCCTCGACAGCACCATGAACACTGAAGCTTTCTTT
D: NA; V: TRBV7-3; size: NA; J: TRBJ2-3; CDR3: CASSFPGDTDTQYF; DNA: TGTGCCAGCAGCTTCCCAGGGGATACAGATACGCAGTATTTT
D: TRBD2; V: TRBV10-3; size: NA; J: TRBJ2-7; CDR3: CAISETGPSGGSYEQYF; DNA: TGTGCCATCAGTGAGACCGGCCCCAGCGGGGGGTCCTACGAGCAGTACTTC
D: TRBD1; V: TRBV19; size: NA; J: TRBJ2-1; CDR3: CARTGEDNEQFF; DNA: TGTGCCCGGACAGGGGAGGACAATGAGCAGTTCTTC
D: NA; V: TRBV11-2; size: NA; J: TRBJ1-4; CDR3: CASSSDTPIPTNEKLFF; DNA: TGTGCCAGCAGCTCGGACACTCCAATTCCGACTAATGAAAAACTGTTTTTT
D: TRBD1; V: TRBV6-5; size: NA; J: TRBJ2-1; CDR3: CASNFRQGHNEQFF; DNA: TGTGCCAGCAATTTCCGACAGGGACACAATGAGCAGTTCTTC
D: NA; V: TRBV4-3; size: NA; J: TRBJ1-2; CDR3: CASSPEGGDGYTF; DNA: TGCGCCAGCAGCCCCGAGGGAGGGGACGGCTACACCTTC
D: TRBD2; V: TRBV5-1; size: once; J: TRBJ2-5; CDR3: CASSPTGGGETQYF; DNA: TGCGCCAGCAGCCCCACGGGGGGGGGAGAGACCCAGTACTTC
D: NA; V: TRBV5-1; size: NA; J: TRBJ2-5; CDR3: CASSLAPSPAETQYF; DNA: TGCGCCAGCAGCTTGGCCCCCTCCCCCGCGGAGACCCAGTACTTC
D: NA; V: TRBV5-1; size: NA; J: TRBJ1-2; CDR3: CASTKHRGYYGYTF; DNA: TGCGCCAGCACCAAACACCGCGGCTATTATGGCTACACCTTC
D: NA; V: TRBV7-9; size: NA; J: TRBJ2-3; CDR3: CASSNPGTDTQYF; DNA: TGTGCCAGCAGCAACCCGGGCACAGATACGCAGTATTTT
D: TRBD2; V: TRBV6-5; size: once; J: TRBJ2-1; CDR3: CASSYSNPAGVNEQFF; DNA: TGTGCCAGCAGTTACTCGAATCCAGCGGGAGTGAATGAGCAGTTCTTC
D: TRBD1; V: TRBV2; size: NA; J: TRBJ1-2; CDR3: CASSGGQGSHGYTF; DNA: TGTGCCAGCAGTGGAGGACAGGGTTCACATGGCTACACCTTC
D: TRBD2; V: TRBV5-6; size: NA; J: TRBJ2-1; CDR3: CASSLRAGWGEQFF; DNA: TGTGCCAGCAGTTTAAGAGCGGGGTGGGGTGAGCAGTTCTTC
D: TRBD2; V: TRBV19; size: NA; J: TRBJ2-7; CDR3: CASSIDRGTKREQYF; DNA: TGTGCCAGTAGTATAGATCGGGGGACTAAGCGCGAGCAGTACTTC
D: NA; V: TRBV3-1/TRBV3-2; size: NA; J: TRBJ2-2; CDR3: CASSATTSNTGELFF; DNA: TGTGCCAGCAGCGCGACTACTTCGAACACCGGGGAGCTGTTTTTT